The source of this T cell receptor beta chain is a study of cytomegalovirus exposure and HLA in healthy donors. Findings and limits, study-wide: TCR beta V- and J-gene trimming was later associated with a missense DCLRE1C variant.

Primers: 60 Vbeta forward and 13 Jbeta reverse. The protocol was immunoSEQ multiplex PCR, while the TCRdb copy is restricted to in-frame clones and leaves out a portion. The table shows 150,000 to 200,000 clones, with approximately 80% occurring only once. Trimming at V came to 4 bases and at J to 4 bases, leaving 7 bases not matched to a gene. This CDR3 has 15 residues. Per germline, CDR1 SNHLY and CDR2 FYNNEI. Turning to this clone: Its specificity is not known.

The source of this sequence is a female donor in good health and CMV-seronegative. V and J are TRBV2 and TRBJ2-5, with 9 bases lining up with TRBD1. The sequenced sample consisted of PBMCs. The CDR3 nucleotides are TGTGCCAGCAGTGTCTACAGGGGGCGGGGAGAGACCCAGTACTTC. The encoded protein is CASSVYRGRGETQYF.